The 18 T cell receptor beta chains listed next were all sequenced from one sample in a study of neurological immune-mediated disorders. TCRdb reanalysed the 5' RACE reads using MiXCR and keeps one entry per CDR3 protein. The table has fewer than 25,000 distinct CDR3 sequences, roughly 12% seen once. Sample: PBMCs. The receptors were sampled from a woman aged 35 to 49 with HTLV-1-associated myelopathy (HAM/TSP).

The chain has TRBV6-2 or TRBV6-3 and TRBJ2-1; 7 bases line up with TRBD2. The V gene end was trimmed by 5 bases and the J gene end by 4 bases; junction bases not matched to a gene: 5. The CDR3 has 14 amino acids. The germline V gene has CDR1 MNHEY and CDR2 SVGEGT. The CDR3 DNA reads TGTGCCAGCAGTGTAGCGCGGGAGTACAATGAGCAGTTCTTC. Translation gives CASSVAREYNEQFF.

This clonotype was detected many times. The chain joins TRBV2 to TRBJ2-3; 8 nucleotides match TRBD2. V lost 7 bases to trimming and J lost 3 bases; unmatched junction nucleotides: 6. Germline assignment: CDR1 SNHLY and CDR2 FYNNEI. This CDR3 region has 14 residues. The CDR3 region is CASTGGAGTDTQYF. The CDR3 region has the DNA TGTGCCAGCACCGGGGGGGCCGGGACAGATACGCAGTATTTT.

As for this clonotype: A much larger clone differs from this one at a single base, so this may be a read error. The rearrangement uses TRBV3-1 and TRBJ1-1, with D perhaps matching TRBD1 (6 bases). From germline, CDR1 is LGHDT and CDR2 YNNKEL (reference sequence). This CDR3 is built from 13 residues. Between the trimmed V and J ends, which lost 1 base and 10 bases, there was a span of 13 bases. The chain's CDR3 is CASSQAGVGVAFF. In DNA, the CDR3 is TGTGCCAGCAGCCAAGCAGGGGTAGGGGTAGCTTTCTTT. Full variable domain (remainder filled in from reference TRBV3-1 and TRBJ1-1): DTAVSQTPKYLVTQMGNDKSIKCEQNLGHDTMYWYKQDSKKFLKIMFSYNNKELIINETVPNRFSPKSPDKAHLNLHINSLELGDSAVYFCASSQAGVGVAFFGQGTRLTVV.

This clonotype was recorded many times. V is TRBV5-1 and J is TRBJ1-5; 7 bases align to TRBD1. The CDR3 extends over 14 amino acids. V was clipped by 5 bases and J by 8 bases; unmatched bases: 10. Germline CDR1 SGHRS, CDR2 YFSETQ. CDR3 in DNA: TGCGCCAGCAGGCTCGAGACAGGGAGGGAGCCCCAGCATTTT. This translates into CASRLETGREPQHF.

This clonotype came up many times. V and J are TRBV20-1 and TRBJ2-5; D is possibly TRBD1 or TRBD2 (7 bases each). V lost 4 bases, J lost 2 bases, and 17 bases lay in between. Germline CDR1 and CDR2: DFQATT and SNEGSKA (reference sequence). This CDR3 has 15 residues. The CDR3 region has the DNA TGCAGTGCTATCCTCAGGGGGGGGGAGCAAGAGACCCAGTACTTC. Protein product: CSAILRGGEQETQYF.

This clonotype was recorded at least ten times. The rearrangement joins TRBV24-1 to TRBJ2-3, with 9 bases aligning to TRBD1. In germline, CDR1 is KGHDR, CDR2 SFDVKD. This CDR3 has 13 residues. The J segment lost 8 bases and the V segment lost 5 bases, leaving 4 bases of the junction unmatched. CDR3 sequence: CATSVQGAGTQYF. The CDR3 nucleotides are TGTGCCACCAGTGTACAGGGGGCTGGTACGCAGTATTTT.

In the case of this clonotype: The CDR3 does not close with the conserved phenylalanine or tryptophan, likely indicating a read error. J is TRBJ2-5 and V is TRBV11-3, with TRBD2 matching 7 bases. CDR3 length equals 15 residues. Trimming cost V 5 bases and J 5 bases; bases outside gene matches: 11. The germline gives CDR1 SGHNT, CDR2 YENEEA. CDR3 in amino acids: CASSPGTNGEETQYL. In DNA form, the CDR3 reads TGTGCCAGCAGCCCGGGGACTAACGGGGAGGAGACCCAGTACTTA.

In this sample, this clonotype turned up many times. CDR3 in amino acids: CASSQASKASPLHF. CDR3 nucleotide sequence: TGTGCCAGCAGCCAAGCAAGTAAAGCTTCACCCCTCCACTTT. J is TRBJ1-6 and V is TRBV3-1, with D unresolved. Trimming removed 1 base from V and 9 bases from J, with 10 bases in between. Germline CDR1 is LGHDT and CDR2 is YNNKEL (reference sequence). CDR3 size: 14 residues.

This clonotype was recorded at least ten times. This sequence joins TRBV5-1 and TRBJ1-1; 8 bases agree with TRBD1. Germline-derived CDR1 and CDR2 are SGHRS and YFSETQ. This CDR3 region has 15 residues. V lost 6 bases and J lost 1; bases outside the gene matches: 8. The CDR3 coding sequence is TGCGCCAGCAACCCGCGGACAGGGACGAACACTGAAGCTTTCTTT. This sequence encodes CASNPRTGTNTEAFF.

There are many counts of this clonotype. The chain has TRBV5-1 and TRBJ2-4; the D gene is possibly TRBD1 (6 bases). The CDR3 has 14 amino acids. Trimming took off 7 bases at V and 4 bases at J, with 15 bases between the two ends. Germline lookup yields CDR1 SGHRS and CDR2 YFSETQ. Written as DNA, the CDR3 is TGCGCCAGCGGATCTGGACAGTTTAAAAACATTCAGTACTTC. Its translation: CASGSGQFKNIQYF.

This chain uses TRBV3-1 with TRBJ2-3; a possible D gene is TRBD2 (6 bases). Germline lookup yields CDR1 LGHDT and CDR2 YNNKEL (reference sequence). V was pared by 1 base and J by 6 bases, with 26 bases between. This CDR3 has 19 residues. CDR3 residues: CASSQARPGTALWGDTQYF. CDR3 nucleotide sequence: TGTGCCAGCAGCCAAGCCCGCCCTGGGACTGCCCTTTGGGGGGATACGCAGTATTTT.

This clonotype was observed many times. V and J are TRBV7-2 and TRBJ2-1, with D perhaps matching TRBD2 (6 bases). The germline gives CDR1 SGHTA, CDR2 FQGNSA. The length of the CDR3 is 15 residues. V shed 5 bases and J shed 4 bases, with 15 bases lying between them. The CDR3 sequence: CASSTTGTAYNEQFF. CDR3 nucleotide sequence: TGTGCCAGCAGCACCACCGGGACTGCATACAATGAGCAGTTCTTC.

Many counts were recorded for this clonotype. CDR3 sequence reads: CASSLEGGSDTQYF. Written as DNA, the CDR3 is TGCGCCAGCAGCTTGGAGGGGGGCTCAGATACGCAGTATTTT. J is TRBJ2-3 and V is TRBV5-1; perhaps D is TRBD1 or TRBD2 (6 bases each). Germline CDR1 and CDR2: SGHRS and YFSETQ. V lost 0 bases and J 4 bases, leaving 9 bases between the germline ends. The length of the CDR3 is 14 residues.

This clonotype appeared many times. The chain couples TRBV20-1 to TRBJ2-1, with D unresolved. Germline V CDR1 and CDR2: DFQATT, SNEGSKA (reference sequence). This CDR3 region has 15 residues. V gave up 3 bases and J gave up 0 bases, with 12 bases separating them. The CDR3 loop is CSARDGESSYNEQFF. The DNA of the CDR3 is TGCAGTGCTAGGGACGGCGAAAGCTCCTACAATGAGCAGTTCTTC.

This clonotype has at least ten counts. The chain recombines TRBV14 with TRBJ1-2; 8 bases match TRBD1. CDR1 and CDR2 from the germline V gene are SGHDN and FVKESK. CDR3 length equals 19 residues. After removal of 1 base from V and 1 base from J, the junction contained 14 bases not matched to a gene. This chain's CDR3 is CASSQVRDRGQTDNYGYTF. CDR3 nucleotide sequence: TGTGCCAGCAGCCAAGTCCGAGACAGGGGCCAAACCGATAACTATGGCTACACCTTC.

This clonotype was detected ten times or more. The CDR3 DNA sequence: TGTGCCAGCAGTAAGGGACAGGGGGCAGGGATTCAGTACTTC. It codes for CASSKGQGAGIQYF. V gene TRBV6-5 combines with J gene TRBJ2-4; 12 bases are shared with TRBD1. The ends lost 5 bases at V and 10 bases at J; junction bases unmatched: 6. Germline V gene lookup returns CDR1 MNHEY and CDR2 SVGAGI. This CDR3 is built from 14 residues.

This clonotype was seen at least ten times. This chain uses TRBV21-1 with TRBJ1-5; the table's D call, TRBD1, was not checked against the DNA. TRBV21-1 is termed a pseudogene. The CDR3 has 12 residues. CDR3 in amino acids: CARHQGTQPQHF. In DNA form, the CDR3 reads TGTGCCAGGCACCAGGGTACTCAGCCCCAGCATTTT.

This clonotype has ten or more counts. The V and J genes are TRBV6-2 or TRBV6-3 and TRBJ1-4; D unresolved. The germline CDR1 and CDR2 sequences are MNHEY and SVGEGT. The ends were cut back, 5 bases at V and 6 bases at J, with 19 bases in the middle. The CDR3 is 16 residues long. CDR3 protein: CASSQIPDRTDEKLFF. In DNA, the CDR3 is TGTGCCAGCAGTCAAATTCCAGACCGGACCGATGAAAAACTGTTTTTT.